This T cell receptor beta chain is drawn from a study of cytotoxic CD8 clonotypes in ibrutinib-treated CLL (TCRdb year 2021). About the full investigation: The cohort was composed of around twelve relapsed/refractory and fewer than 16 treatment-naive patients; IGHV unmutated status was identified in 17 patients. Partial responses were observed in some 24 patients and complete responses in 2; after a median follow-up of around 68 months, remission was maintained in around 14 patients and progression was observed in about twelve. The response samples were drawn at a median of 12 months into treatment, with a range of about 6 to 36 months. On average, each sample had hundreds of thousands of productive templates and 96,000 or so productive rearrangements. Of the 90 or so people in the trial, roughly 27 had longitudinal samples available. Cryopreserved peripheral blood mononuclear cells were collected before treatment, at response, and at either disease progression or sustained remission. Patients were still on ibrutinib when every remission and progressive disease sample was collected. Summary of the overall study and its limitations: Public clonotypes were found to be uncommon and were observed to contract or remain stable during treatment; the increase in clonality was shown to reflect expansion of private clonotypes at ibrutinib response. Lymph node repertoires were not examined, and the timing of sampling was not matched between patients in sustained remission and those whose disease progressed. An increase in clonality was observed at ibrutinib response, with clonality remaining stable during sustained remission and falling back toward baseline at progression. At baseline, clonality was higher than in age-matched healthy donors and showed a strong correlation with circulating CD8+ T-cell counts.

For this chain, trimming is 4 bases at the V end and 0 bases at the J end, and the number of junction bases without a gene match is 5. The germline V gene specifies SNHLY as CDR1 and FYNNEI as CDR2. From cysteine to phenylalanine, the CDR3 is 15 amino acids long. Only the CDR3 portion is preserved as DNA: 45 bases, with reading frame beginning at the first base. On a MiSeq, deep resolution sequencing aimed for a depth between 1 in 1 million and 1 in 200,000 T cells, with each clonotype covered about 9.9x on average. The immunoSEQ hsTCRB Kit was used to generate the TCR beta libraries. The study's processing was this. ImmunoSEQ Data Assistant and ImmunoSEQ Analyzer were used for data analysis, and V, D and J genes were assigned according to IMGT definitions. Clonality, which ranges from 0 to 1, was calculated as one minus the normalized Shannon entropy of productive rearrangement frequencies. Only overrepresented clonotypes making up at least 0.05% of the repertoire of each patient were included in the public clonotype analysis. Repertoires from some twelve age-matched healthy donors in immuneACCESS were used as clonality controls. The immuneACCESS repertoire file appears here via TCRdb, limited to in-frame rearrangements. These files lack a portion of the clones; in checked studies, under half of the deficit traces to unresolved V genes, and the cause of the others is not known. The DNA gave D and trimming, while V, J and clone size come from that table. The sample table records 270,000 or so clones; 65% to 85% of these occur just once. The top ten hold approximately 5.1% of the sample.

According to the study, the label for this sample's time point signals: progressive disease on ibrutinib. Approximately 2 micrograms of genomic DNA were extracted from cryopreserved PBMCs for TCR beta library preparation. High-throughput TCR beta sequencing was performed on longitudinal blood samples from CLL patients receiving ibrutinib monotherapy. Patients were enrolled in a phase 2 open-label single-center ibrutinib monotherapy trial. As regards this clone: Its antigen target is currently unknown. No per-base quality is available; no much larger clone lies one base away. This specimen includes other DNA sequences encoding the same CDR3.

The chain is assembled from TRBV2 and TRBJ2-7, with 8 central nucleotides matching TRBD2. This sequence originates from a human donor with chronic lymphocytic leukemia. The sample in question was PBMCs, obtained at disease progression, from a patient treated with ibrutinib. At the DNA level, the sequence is TGTGCCAGCAGTGCAACTAGCGGCCGCTCCTACGAGCAGTACTTC. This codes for CASSATSGRSYEQYF. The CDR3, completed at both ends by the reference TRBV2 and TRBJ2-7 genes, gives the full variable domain EPEVTQTPSHQVTQMGQEVILRCVPISNHLYFYWYRQILGQKVEFLVSFYNNEISEKSEIFDDQFSVERPDGSNFTLKIRSTKLEDSAMYFCASSATSGRSYEQYFGPGTRLTVT.